The T cell receptor beta chain under discussion was sequenced for a study of T-cell reconstitution after alpha-beta-depleted transplantation in children. CDR1 PRHDT and CDR2 FYEKMQ come from the germline V gene (reference sequence). Trimming removed 5 bases from V and 9 bases from J, with 11 bases in between. The CDR3 length is 12 residues. During its preparation, the TCRbeta library received unique molecular identifiers. TCRdb analysed the PCR reads with MiXCR anew, one entry per CDR3 protein. The sample yields about 340,000 distinct CDR3 sequences, 15% to 20% seen once. V usage is TRBV13 and J usage is TRBJ2-1; possibly TRBD1 for D (5 bases). Sequences were derived from PBMCs, mostly from graft donor cells, sampled 360 days after TCRalphabeta/CD19-depleted stem cell transplant. The sequence was collected from a male patient aged 2-10 years who had a stem cell transplant for acute lymphoblastic leukemia, so the T cells may come from the graft donor. In DNA form, the CDR3 reads TGTGCCAGCAGCCCAAGGGGTAGTGAGCAGTTCTTC. Its protein product is CASSPRGSEQFF.